This TCR beta chain was identified during a study of post-analysis software for immune sequencing data. J lost 2 bases, V lost 5 bases, and 5 bases had no gene match. CDR3 size: 15 residues. Germline V gives CDR1 SGHDN, CDR2 FVKESK. This clonotype has ten or more counts. The antigen is not known. Study findings and constraints: Controls had lower frequencies than patients of roughly five TRBV segments, which included TRBV5-6, TRBV5-1 and TRBV20-1.

Researchers reported that TCR beta cDNA libraries carried unique molecular identifiers. Via MiXCR, TCRdb re-called the PCR reads, giving one row per CDR3 protein. The data show just over 250,000 distinct CDR3 sequences, about 38% seen once. This sequence originates from a girl aged 5-17 years with multiple sclerosis. The material sequenced was blood. The chain has TRBV14 and TRBJ2-1, with 8 bases aligning to TRBD2. The CDR3 is CASSKRGGPYNEQFF. In DNA form, the CDR3 reads TGTGCCAGCAGCAAACGGGGGGGACCCTACAATGAGCAGTTCTTC.